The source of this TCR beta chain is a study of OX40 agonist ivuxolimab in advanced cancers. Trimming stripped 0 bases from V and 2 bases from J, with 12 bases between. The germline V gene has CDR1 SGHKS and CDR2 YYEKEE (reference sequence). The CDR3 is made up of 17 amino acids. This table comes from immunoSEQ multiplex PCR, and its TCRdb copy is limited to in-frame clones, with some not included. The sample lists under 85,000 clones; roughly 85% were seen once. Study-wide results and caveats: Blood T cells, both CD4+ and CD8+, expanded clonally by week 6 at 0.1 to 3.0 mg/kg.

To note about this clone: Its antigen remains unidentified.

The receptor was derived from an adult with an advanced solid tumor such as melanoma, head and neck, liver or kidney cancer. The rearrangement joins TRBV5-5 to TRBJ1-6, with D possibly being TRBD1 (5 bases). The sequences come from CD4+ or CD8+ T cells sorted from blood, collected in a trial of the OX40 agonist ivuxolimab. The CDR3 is CASSLVGQGAYNSPLHF. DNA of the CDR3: TGTGCCAGCAGCTTGGTTGGGCAGGGCGCCTATAATTCACCCCTCCACTTT.